These T cell receptor beta chains were read from a single sample in a study of cytomegalovirus exposure and HLA in healthy donors. Here immunoSEQ multiplex PCR was the method, and the copy in TCRdb shows in-frame clones only, minus some. The sample records 74,000 or so clones, 70% to 85% being singletons. Sequenced material: PBMCs. These receptor sequences come from a woman aged 35 to 49 in good health and CMV-seronegative. CDR3s include the opening cysteine and the closing phenylalanine or tryptophan. The D gene is left open where the match is weak. Clone size is given for some rows only: seen once, a few or many times, or a class if the clone is expanded.

V	size	J	D	CDR3	DNA
TRBV18	NA	TRBJ1-5	TRBD1	CASSRQGADQPQHF	TGTGCCAGCTCGCGACAGGGGGCAGATCAGCCCCAGCATTTT
TRBV7-3	NA	TRBJ2-1	TRBD2	CASSLGTSGDNEQFF	TGTGCCAGCAGCTTAGGGACTAGCGGAGACAATGAGCAGTTCTTC
TRBV27	NA	TRBJ2-7	NA	CASSHLARLYEQYF	TGTGCCAGCAGTCATCTAGCGAGACTCTACGAGCAGTACTTC
TRBV7-2	NA	TRBJ1-2	TRBD1	CASSARDRGFYGYTF	TGTGCCAGCAGCGCTAGGGACAGGGGGTTTTATGGCTACACCTTC
TRBV5-1	NA	TRBJ2-7	TRBD2	CASSSGTRNDEQYF	TGCGCCAGCAGCTCGGGGACTAGGAACGACGAGCAGTACTTC
TRBV19	once	TRBJ2-7	NA	CASSIETAYEQYF	TGTGCCAGTAGTATCGAGACAGCATACGAGCAGTACTTC
TRBV10-1	NA	TRBJ2-1	NA	CASSESLATDNEQFF	TGCGCCAGCAGTGAGTCCCTTGCTACGGACAATGAGCAGTTCTTC
TRBV15	once	TRBJ2-5	NA	CATSRSTGPQETQYF	TGTGCCACCAGCAGATCCACAGGGCCCCAAGAGACCCAGTACTTC
TRBV29-1	NA	TRBJ1-1	NA	CSVDGRTEAFF	TGCAGCGTCGATGGTCGGACTGAAGCTTTCTTT
TRBV4-1	NA	TRBJ1-4	TRBD1	CASSQRGQDPNEKLFF	TGCGCCAGCAGCCAAAGAGGACAGGATCCAAATGAAAAACTGTTTTTT
TRBV5-1	NA	TRBJ1-1	TRBD1	CASSLIPGGGMNTEAFF	TGCGCCAGCAGCTTGATCCCAGGGGGCGGGATGAACACTGAAGCTTTCTTT
TRBV28	NA	TRBJ1-5	NA	CASSLSGVYSNQPQHF	TGTGCCAGCAGTTTGTCGGGGGTATATAGCAATCAGCCCCAGCATTTT
TRBV12-5	NA	TRBJ1-1	NA	CASALDRRAFF	TGTGCTAGTGCCCTTGACAGAAGGGCTTTCTTT
TRBV11-3	NA	TRBJ1-2	NA	CASSLGCEDYGYTF	TGTGCCAGCAGCTTAGGGTGCGAAGACTATGGCTACACCTTC
TRBV29-1	NA	TRBJ2-2	TRBD2	CSVAGTSGGPVGGELFF	TGCAGCGTTGCGGGGACTAGCGGGGGTCCTGTAGGCGGGGAGCTGTTTTTT
TRBV11-2	few	TRBJ1-1	NA	CASSLDVAGNMNTEAFF	TGTGCCAGCAGCTTGGATGTCGCAGGTAATATGAACACTGAAGCTTTCTTT
TRBV2	NA	TRBJ2-7	NA	CASSVTASYEQYF	TGTGCCAGCAGTGTAACAGCCTCCTACGAGCAGTACTTC
TRBV15	NA	TRBJ2-6	TRBD2	CATSGARLAGDRGANVLTF	TGTGCCACCAGCGGAGCCCGACTAGCGGGAGACCGTGGGGCCAACGTCCTGACTTTC
TRBV5-1	NA	TRBJ1-1	NA	CASSRDRHTEAFF	TGCGCCAGCAGCCGCGACAGACACACTGAAGCTTTCTTT
TRBV7-2	NA	TRBJ1-2	NA	CASSLRSVGVGGYTF	TGTGCCAGCAGCTTGAGGAGTGTAGGAGTCGGTGGCTACACCTTC
TRBV4-1	NA	TRBJ2-2	NA	CASSQGVRGHTGELFF	TGCGCCAGCAGCCAAGGAGTGCGGGGTCACACCGGGGAGCTGTTTTTT
TRBV11-2	NA	TRBJ1-1	TRBD1	CASSLRAGGNTEAFF	TGTGCCAGCAGCTTACGGGCAGGGGGAAACACTGAGGCTTTCTTT
TRBV4-1	few	TRBJ1-2	NA	CASSQDRADGYTF	TGCGCCAGCAGCCAAGATCGAGCGGACGGCTACACCTTC
TRBV5-6	NA	TRBJ1-2	NA	CASSLVSQGTYGYTF	TGTGCCAGCAGCTTGGTTTCCCAGGGAACGTATGGCTACACCTTC
TRBV4-3	NA	TRBJ2-7	NA	CASSQDIPGGGSFEQYF	TGCGCCAGCAGCCAAGATATCCCTGGGGGCGGGAGTTTCGAGCAGTACTTC
TRBV6-1	NA	TRBJ2-2	TRBD2	CASSGLGLGTGELFF	TGTGCCAGCAGTGGTTTGGGACTAGGCACCGGGGAGCTGTTTTTT
TRBV2	NA	TRBJ2-2	NA	CASSENSRNTGELFF	TGTGCCAGCAGTGAAAACTCCCGAAACACCGGGGAGCTGTTTTTT
TRBV19	NA	TRBJ1-2	NA	CASSIPSVAPHYGYTF	TGTGCCAGTAGTATCCCCTCAGTCGCTCCGCACTATGGCTACACCTTC
TRBV19	NA	TRBJ1-1	NA	CASSISNRDMNTEAFF	TGTGCCAGTAGTATCAGTAACAGGGACATGAACACTGAAGCTTTCTTT